Detailed here is one TCR beta chain. Per the germline V gene, CDR1 is GTSNPN and CDR2 is SVGIG (reference sequence). The CDR3 sequence is 13 residues long. V was pared by 1 base and J by 4 bases, with 10 bases between. Seattle's cohort entered during active infection and was followed longitudinally. As processed by the authors: Reference gene primers were amplified, and this amplification served to estimate nucleated cell counts. Data came from immunoSEQ multiplex PCR; TCRdb stores just in-frame clones and leaves some out. That table furnishes V, J and clone size, whereas the DNA furnished D and trimming. The sample holds over 200,000 clones, about 83% seen once. This record belongs to a study of blood T cell repertoires in COVID-19. Overall study: Both acute and convalescent COVID-19 samples were obtained from the United States, Italy and Spain. PBMCs, B-cell-depleted T cells, or T cells were the source of the cDNA or gDNA that made up the material.

Input material: peripheral blood. This receptor was identified in a woman aged 30 to 39 with COVID-19, enrolled during active disease. The chain carries TRBV30 and TRBJ1-1; D possibly corresponds to TRBD1 (5 bases). The CDR3 bases are TGTGCCTGGAGTGACCGGAGGGGCACTGAAGCTTTCTTT. Translating it yields CAWSDRRGTEAFF.